This is a list of T cell receptor beta chains from one sample in a study of cytomegalovirus exposure and HLA in healthy donors. Using immunoSEQ multiplex PCR, the repertoire was profiled, and TCRdb retains in-frame clones only, with some absent. This sample's clone table lists 75,000 to 90,000 clones. Source material: PBMCs. These TCRs come from a woman in her sixties in good health and CMV-seronegative. Both conserved end residues are part of each CDR3. D genes are given only for firm matches.

j_call v_call d_call cdr3_aa cdr3_nt
TRBJ2-1 TRBV2 . CASKLERTVEQFF TGTGCCAGCAAACTAGAAAGGACGGTTGAGCAGTTCTTC
TRBJ2-7 TRBV5-1 . CASSLVRGGTYEQYF TGCGCCAGCAGCTTGGTTAGGGGGGGGACCTACGAGCAGTACTTC
TRBJ1-2 TRBV4-3 . CASSQDRGDGYTF TGCGCCAGCAGCCAAGACAGGGGCGATGGCTACACCTTC
TRBJ1-3 TRBV7-9 . CASSLGAAEGSGNTIYF TGTGCCAGCAGCTTAGGGGCAGCGGAGGGCTCTGGAAACACCATATATTTT
TRBJ1-2 TRBV4-2 TRBD1 CASSQESTDRGGYGYTF TGTGCCAGCAGCCAAGAAAGCACCGACAGGGGTGGCTATGGCTACACCTTC
TRBJ2-3 TRBV28 TRBD2 CASSKETSGKRGAVDTQYF TGTGCCAGCAGTAAGGAAACTAGCGGGAAAAGGGGGGCGGTGGATACGCAGTATTTT
TRBJ1-1 TRBV7-9 . CASSPTTRGATEAFF TGTGCCAGCAGCCCCACGACACGGGGGGCCACTGAAGCTTTCTTT
TRBJ1-3 TRBV19 TRBD1 CASSIGGTAGNTIYF TGTGCCAGTAGTATAGGAGGGACAGCTGGAAACACCATATATTTT
TRBJ2-3 TRBV5-6 TRBD2 CASSLGGGSSDTQYF TGTGCCAGCAGCTTGGGAGGCGGGAGCAGCGATACGCAGTATTTT
TRBJ1-5 TRBV10-3 . CAISEVTGWGQPQHF TGTGCCATCAGTGAGGTGACAGGTTGGGGACAGCCCCAGCATTTT
TRBJ2-7 TRBV10-1 TRBD1 CASRGTGAPYEQYF TGCGCCAGCAGGGGAACAGGGGCGCCCTACGAGCAGTACTTC
TRBJ2-7 TRBV2 TRBD2 CASTAGDAYEQYF TGTGCCAGCACTGCGGGAGATGCCTACGAGCAGTACTTC
TRBJ2-3 TRBV2 TRBD2 CASRGLAGGPNTQYF TGTGCCAGCAGGGGACTAGCGGGAGGGCCGAATACGCAGTATTTT
TRBJ1-6 TRBV15 . CATSRGTAYNSPLHF TGTGCCACCAGCAGAGGGACAGCCTATAATTCACCCCTCCACTTT
TRBJ1-1 TRBV2 . CASSGERLNTEAFF TGTGCCAGCAGTGGCGAGCGGTTGAACACTGAAGCTTTCTTT
TRBJ2-7 TRBV20-1 . CSARDSEQYF TGCAGTGCTAGAGATAGTGAGCAGTACTTC
TRBJ1-5 TRBV7-2 . CASSSRGAGDQPQHF TGTGCCAGCAGCTCTCGGGGGGCCGGGGATCAGCCCCAGCATTTT
TRBJ2-5 TRBV4-2 . CASSQGPGIQETQYF TGTGCCAGCAGCCAAGGCCCAGGGATTCAAGAGACCCAGTACTTC
TRBJ2-7 TRBV4-3 . CASSQESRDNLYEQYF TGCGCCAGCAGCCAAGAATCTAGGGACAATTTGTACGAGCAGTACTTC
TRBJ2-1 TRBV6-1 TRBD2 CASRDRTSGNNEQFF TGTGCCAGCAGAGATAGGACTAGCGGGAACAATGAGCAGTTCTTC
TRBJ1-3 TRBV6-5 . CASSYSSPGAGNTIYF TGTGCCAGCAGTTACTCGTCCCCAGGGGCTGGAAACACCATATATTTT
TRBJ2-2 TRBV7-2 . CASSLFGGQGLRAGELFF .
TRBJ1-2 TRBV6-1 . CASSSEPQGRAHF TGTGCCAGCAGTTCCGAACCTCAGGGAAGGGCTCACTTC